Listed here are 19 T cell receptor beta chains from one sample, sequenced in a study of PD-1 blockade in mismatch repair-deficient tumors. Produced via immunoSEQ multiplex PCR; TCRdb's table is partial and in-frame only. The repertoire includes roughly 53,000 clones, approximately 78% of them detected once, and 2.5% to 4% sits in the top ten. Sequences were derived from peripheral blood, sampled 4 weeks after starting pembrolizumab. All receptors come from an adult with mismatch repair-deficient cancer.

This clone was counted once. The chain combines TRBV6-1 with TRBJ2-3, with 12 bases matching TRBD2. The junction had 1 base not matched to a gene; V was cut back by 5 bases and J by 1 base. The CDR3 loop spans 15 amino acids. Germline loops: CDR1 MNHNS, CDR2 SASEGT. The CDR3 coding sequence is TGTGCCAGCAGTAGACTAGCGGGAGGCACAGATACGCAGTATTTT. The encoded protein is CASSRLAGGTDTQYF.

J is TRBJ2-3 and V is TRBV19; D remains ambiguous. The V gene's germline CDR1 is LNHDA and CDR2 SQIVND (reference sequence). This CDR3 has 12 residues. V lost 5 bases and J lost 0, with 3 bases in between. The CDR3 DNA sequence: TGTGCCAGTAGTGTTAGCACAGATACGCAGTATTTT. Encoded protein: CASSVSTDTQYF.

V usage is TRBV11-2 and J usage is TRBJ1-2; TRBD1 matches at 10 bases. CDR1 and CDR2 (germline): SGHAT, FQNNGV. The CDR3 is made up of 13 amino acids. The trim removed 6 bases at V and 8 bases at J, leaving 6 bases unmatched. CDR3 nucleotides: TGTGCCAGCAGTTTGGACAGGGGGGACGGCTACACCTTC. As protein: CASSLDRGDGYTF.

The CDR3 here is CASSRELALYNEQFF. CDR3 coding DNA: TGTGCCAGCAGCAGAGAACTAGCTCTATACAATGAGCAGTTCTTC. The chain employs TRBV5-4 and TRBJ2-1, with D perhaps TRBD2 (6 bases). CDR3 length: 15 residues. Germline CDR1 and CDR2: SGHNT and YYREEE (reference sequence). V dropped 4 bases and J dropped 4 bases, with 15 bases sitting between them.

This rearrangement joins TRBV18 to TRBJ1-1; perhaps TRBD1 as D (6 bases). Germline V gene lookup returns CDR1 KGHSH and CDR2 LQKENI. This CDR3 spans 12 amino acids. V was pared by 4 bases and J by 5 bases, with 8 bases between. The CDR3 loop reads CASSRDRTEAFF. In DNA form, the CDR3 reads TGTGCCAGCTCACGCGACAGGACTGAAGCTTTCTTT. Combining the CDR3 with reference TRBV18 and TRBJ1-1 gives the whole variable domain NAGVMQNPRHLVRRRGQEARLRCSPMKGHSHVYWYRQLPEEGLKFMVYLQKENIIDESGMPKERFSAEFPKEGPSILRIQQVVRGDSAAYFCASSRDRTEAFFGQGTRLTVV.

This clone is classed as medium-sized (0.01 to 0.1%). This rearrangement joins TRBV4-1 to TRBJ2-7; D uncertain. CDR3 length: 15 amino acids. V dropped 4 bases and J dropped 2 bases, with 15 bases sitting between them. The germline V gene encodes CDR1 MGHRA and CDR2 YSYEKL. The CDR3 bases are TGCGCCAGCAGCCCTACAGCGAAGTCCCCCTACGAGCAGTACTTC. Protein: CASSPTAKSPYEQYF.

The chain links TRBV6-5 to TRBJ1-2; D gene unclear. The V and J ends lost 4 bases and 13 bases respectively, with 13 bases between them. From germline, CDR1 is MNHEY and CDR2 SVGAGI. The CDR3 sequence is 11 residues long. CDR3 in amino acids: CASSSTGRATF. CDR3 bases: TGTGCCAGCAGTTCTACCGGGCGGGCCACCTTC.

The chain has TRBV5-6 and TRBJ2-5, with no clear D. Trimming took off 3 bases at V and 6 bases at J, with 6 bases between the two ends. The V gene's germline CDR1 is SGHDT and CDR2 YYEEEE. The length of the CDR3 is 11 residues. The CDR3 DNA reads TGTGCCAGCAGCTCTACCAAGACCCAGTACTTC. This encodes CASSSTKTQYF.

CDR3 DNA: TGCGCCAGCAGCCCACAGGGGGCTGTCCACGAGCAGTACTTC. This sequence encodes CASSPQGAVHEQYF. This chain uses TRBV4-1 with TRBJ2-7; 9 nucleotides match TRBD1. J was trimmed by 5 bases and V by 4 bases; bases with no gene match: 6. The CDR3 spans 14 residues. Germline assignment: CDR1 MGHRA and CDR2 YSYEKL.

V is TRBV9 and J is TRBJ2-1; 8 nucleotides match TRBD1. With 3 bases clipped from V and 7 bases from J, the junction kept 6 bases outside the gene matches. CDR1 and CDR2 from the germline V gene are SGDLS and YYNGEE. The CDR3 totals 14 residues. Written as DNA, the CDR3 is TGTGCCAGCAGCGGAGGACAGGGCAGGAATGAGCAGTTCTTC. As protein: CASSGGQGRNEQFF.

This clone was seen a few times. The genes are TRBV4-1 and TRBJ1-2; TRBD1 matches 7 bases. This CDR3 has 16 residues. The junction had 13 bases not matched to a gene; V was cut back by 1 base and J by 8 bases. Germline loops: CDR1 MGHRA, CDR2 YSYEKL. The CDR3 protein is CASSQGPAQGVRGYTF. The DNA of the CDR3 is TGCGCCAGCAGCCAAGGACCTGCGCAGGGGGTTCGCGGCTACACCTTC.

The rearrangement uses TRBV9 and TRBJ2-5, with a weak D call TRBD2 (7 bases). The length of the CDR3 is 16 residues. Between the trimmed V and J ends, which lost 4 bases and 4 bases, there was a span of 20 bases. CDR1 is SGDLS and CDR2 is YYNGEE in the germline V gene. The CDR3 DNA is TGTGCCAGCAGCCTAAAGGGGGGGCAGGGAATAGAGACCCAGTACTTC. Amino acid sequence: CASSLKGGQGIETQYF.

V usage is TRBV7-2 and J usage is TRBJ2-5; 16 bases match TRBD2. Germline V gene sequence: CDR1 SGHTA, CDR2 FQGNSA. The CDR3 has 16 residues. J was trimmed by 3 bases and V by 11 bases; bases with no gene match: 9. The CDR3 DNA follows: TGTGCCGGAGGGACTAGCGGGAGGGCCAGCAAAGAGACCCAGTACTTC. It is translated as CAGGTSGRASKETQYF.

This clone was counted only a few times. The chain recombines TRBV29-1 with TRBJ2-7, with 7 bases aligning to TRBD1. Per germline, CDR1 SQVTM and CDR2 ANQGSEA. Losses at the gene ends were 6 bases for V and 6 bases for J; bases not matched to a gene: 5. The CDR3 consists of 11 residues. CDR3 in DNA: TGCAGCGTGCAGGGGACAGTCGAGCAGTACTTC. Encoded protein: CSVQGTVEQYF.

The chain recombines TRBV12-5 with TRBJ1-1; D may be TRBD1 (6 bases). V lost 6 bases to trimming and J lost 3 bases, with 17 bases between them. This CDR3 is built from 15 residues. Germline V CDR1 and CDR2: LGHNT, FRNRAP. The CDR3 region is CASGGTSRRDTEAFF. Here the CDR3 DNA reads TGTGCTAGTGGCGGGACAAGTCGGCGGGACACTGAAGCTTTCTTT.

The genes are TRBV7-9 and TRBJ2-5; 12 bases are a match to TRBD2. The CDR3 is 15 amino acids. The germline CDR1 and CDR2 sequences are SEHNR and FQNEAQ (reference sequence). V trimming: 5 bases; J trimming: 5 bases; junction bases outside the gene matches: 6. The CDR3 loop is CASSPTSGSHETQYF. The CDR3, as DNA: TGTGCCAGCAGCCCGACTAGCGGGAGCCATGAGACCCAGTACTTC.

The V call is TRBV5-1, the J call TRBJ1-1, with a weak D call TRBD1 (5 bases). V was cut by 3 bases and J by 1 base, with 10 bases left in between. CDR1 is SGHRS and CDR2 is YFSETQ in the germline V gene. The CDR3 is 14 amino acids. CDR3 nucleotide sequence: TGCGCCAGCAGCTCAGGGCCTACGAACACTGAAGCTTTCTTT. Amino acids: CASSSGPTNTEAFF.

This clone was seen once. The gene calls are TRBV5-4 and TRBJ2-7; 11 nucleotides agree with TRBD2. With 4 bases clipped from V and 3 bases from J, the junction kept 6 bases outside the gene matches. Germline-derived CDR1 and CDR2 are SGHNT and YYREEE (reference sequence). CDR3 length: 15 amino acids. The CDR3 nucleotides read TGTGCCAGCAGCAGTATGACTAGCGGGGACTACGAGCAGTACTTC. This translates into CASSSMTSGDYEQYF.

This chain joins TRBV7-6 and TRBJ2-7; D might be TRBD1 or TRBD2, each matching 6 bases. V lost 5 bases, J lost 3 bases, and 11 bases lay in between. Germline loops: CDR1 SGHVS, CDR2 FNYEAQ. This CDR3 comprises 13 residues. The CDR3 loop reads CASSAGGNYEQYF. The CDR3 coding sequence is TGTGCCAGCAGCGCCGGGGGCAACTACGAGCAGTACTTC.